Listed below are T cell receptor beta chains from one sample, sequenced in a study of blood T cell repertoires in COVID-19. This table comes from immunoSEQ multiplex PCR, and its TCRdb copy is limited to in-frame clones, with some not included. The sample comprises 300,000 to 400,000 clones, 65% to 85% of which are singletons, and just under 3% rests with the top ten. The sequenced material came from peripheral blood. These receptors were obtained from a man aged 25-40 years with active or convalescent COVID-19. CDR3s include the opening cysteine and the closing phenylalanine or tryptophan. D genes are given only for firm matches. Size values are once, few and many counts, or a class for expanded clones, and some rows have none.

-	TRBV27	TRBJ2-5	TRBD1	15	TGTGCCAGCAGTTTAAACAGGGGGAGGCAAGAGACCCAGTACTTC	CASSLNRGRQETQYF
-	TRBV6-5	TRBJ1-3	TRBD1	14	TGTGCCAGCAGTCCTTTCCACAGGGGGCGTGTCCTATATTTT	CASSPFHRGRVLYF
few	TRBV6-4	TRBJ2-1	-	15	TGTGCCAGCAGTCCCGAGGATTCCCAAGACAATGAGCAGTTCTTC	CASSPEDSQDNEQFF
-	TRBV7-9	TRBJ1-2	-	15	TGTGCCAGCAGCTTAGTGTACGGAGCAACCTATGGCTACACCTTC	CASSLVYGATYGYTF
-	TRBV3-1/TRBV3-2	TRBJ2-2	-	16	TGTGCCAGCAGCCTCTGGGGCCGCAATGGGGACGGGGAGCTGTTTTTT	CASSLWGRNGDGELFF
-	TRBV14	TRBJ1-2	TRBD1	15	TGTGCCAGCAGCACCTCTCGGACAGGGCAACATGGCTACACCTTC	CASSTSRTGQHGYTF
-	TRBV28	TRBJ2-7	-	12	TGTGCCAGCAGTTTAGTCGGCTACGAGCAGTACTTC	CASSLVGYEQYF
once	TRBV5-1	TRBJ2-7	TRBD2	17	TGCGCCAGCAGCTTGGGGCGTACTAGCGGGAGCTCCTACGAGCAGTACTTC	CASSLGRTSGSSYEQYF
-	TRBV7-8	TRBJ1-2	-	15	TGTGCCAGCAGCTATAACAGGATCCTAAACTATGGCTACACCTTC	CASSYNRILNYGYTF
-	TRBV5-6	TRBJ2-7	TRBD2	15	TGTGCCAGCAGCTTGGGGCTAGCGGGAGACTACGAGCAGTACTTC	CASSLGLAGDYEQYF
-	TRBV18	TRBJ1-1	-	14	TGTGCCAGCTCACTTAGACGGGACTTAGCTGAAGCTTTCTTT	CASSLRRDLAEAFF
-	TRBV5-1	TRBJ2-7	TRBD2	16	TGCGCCAGCAGCCCCCCTTCCGGGGGGAGCTCCTACGAGCAGTACTTC	CASSPPSGGSSYEQYF
-	TRBV4-1	TRBJ2-5	TRBD2	15	TGCGCCAGCAGCCAAGAGCGGGGGGTTGAAGAGACCCAGTACTTC	CASSQERGVEETQYF
-	TRBV5-5	TRBJ1-1	-	13	TGTGCCAGCAGCTCAAGCATGAACACTGAAGCTTTCTTT	CASSSSMNTEAFF
-	TRBV18	TRBJ2-1	TRBD2	13	TGTGCCAGCTCAACGGGGGGGAACAATGAGCAGTTCTTC	CASSTGGNNEQFF
-	TRBV6-5	TRBJ1-6	TRBD1	14	TGTGCCACCAAGGAACAGGGGGAAGGTTCACCCCTCCACTTT	CATKEQGEGSPLHF
-	TRBV27	TRBJ2-7	TRBD1	15	TGTGCCAGCAGTGCCGATCTAAGGGGGACAGACGAGCAGTACTTC	CASSADLRGTDEQYF
-	TRBV4-3	TRBJ1-1	TRBD1	15	TGCGCCAGCAGCCAGGGACAGATCTTTAACACTGAAGCTTTCTTT	CASSQGQIFNTEAFF
once	TRBV4-2	TRBJ1-2	TRBD1	17	TGTGCCAGCAGCCAGGATATCGCCGGGACAGCTAACTATGGCTACACCTTC	CASSQDIAGTANYGYTF
-	TRBV9	TRBJ1-5	TRBD1	15	TGTGCCAGCAGCGAGACAGGGACCTTTAATCAGCCCCAGCATTTT	CASSETGTFNQPQHF
-	TRBV2	TRBJ2-3	TRBD1	15	TGTGCCAGCAGTTTGCAGGGGGCGCGCGCAGATACGCAGTATTTT	CASSLQGARADTQYF
few	TRBV5-1	TRBJ1-2	-	13	TGCGCCAGCAGCCCAGGGGTGGACTATGGCTACACCTTC	CASSPGVDYGYTF
few	TRBV27	TRBJ1-4	-	15	TGTGCCAGCGGCCGTGGTGGGGGGTTCGGCGAAAAACTGTTTTTT	CASGRGGGFGEKLFF
few	TRBV10-3	TRBJ1-2	TRBD1	16	TGTGCCATCAGCCGCGGACAGGGCTCCCGTAACTATGGCTACACCTTC	CAISRGQGSRNYGYTF
-	TRBV19	TRBJ2-2	-	14	TGTGCCAGTAGTTTGACAGAGAACACCGGGGAGCTGTTTTTT	CASSLTENTGELFF
-	TRBV7-2	TRBJ2-1	TRBD2	15	TGTGCCAGCAGCTTACGTCTAGCGGGGGGGGATGAGCAGTTCTTC	CASSLRLAGGDEQFF
-	TRBV7-8	TRBJ2-1	-	14	TGTGCCAGCAGCTTCGGGATCCAGTTTTATGAGCAGTTCTTC	CASSFGIQFYEQFF
-	TRBV3-1/TRBV3-2	TRBJ2-7	-	13	TGTGCCAGCAGCCAGTCACAGGGCGGGGAGCAGTACTTC	CASSQSQGGEQYF
once	TRBV11-2	TRBJ2-7	TRBD1	15	TGTGCCAGCAGCTTGGTGACAGGGTCCTCCTACGAGCAGTACTTC	CASSLVTGSSYEQYF
-	TRBV6-5	TRBJ2-7	TRBD1	15	TGTGCCAGCAGTTCCCCGGGACAGGGGAACTACGAGCAGTACTTC	CASSSPGQGNYEQYF
-	TRBV4-1	TRBJ1-2	TRBD1	14	TGCGCCAGCAGCCAACCCCGGACAGGCGGTGGCTACACCTTC	CASSQPRTGGGYTF
-	TRBV28	TRBJ2-7	TRBD2	16	TGTGCCAGCAGTTTCAGGACTAGCGGATACTCCTACGAGCAGTACTTC	CASSFRTSGYSYEQYF
few	TRBV2	TRBJ2-1	TRBD2	14	TGTGCCAGCCCCGGACTAGCGGGAGGGGCTGAGCAGTTCTTC	CASPGLAGGAEQFF
once	TRBV7-8	TRBJ1-3	-	14	TGTGCCAGCAGCCCAGGGGTCTCTGGAAACACCATATATTTT	CASSPGVSGNTIYF
few	TRBV5-4	TRBJ1-5	-	15	TGTGCCAGCAGCTTGTTCGGTGGTCAGGATCAGCCCCAGCATTTT	CASSLFGGQDQPQHF
-	TRBV27	TRBJ1-3	-	13	TGTGCCAGCAGTTTAGGAGGTGGAAACACCATATATTTT	CASSLGGGNTIYF
-	TRBV15	TRBJ2-1	TRBD1	14	TGTGCCACCAGCCGGGACAGGGGAATCAATGAGCAGTTCTTC	CATSRDRGINEQFF
-	TRBV7-3	TRBJ2-1	TRBD2	15	TGTGCCAGCAGCCCTACGCGGGGGGCACTTCGGGAGCAGTTCTTC	CASSPTRGALREQFF
-	TRBV29-1	TRBJ1-1	TRBD1	13	TGCAGCGCAGGACAGGGGTTGGACACTGAAGCTTTCTTT	CSAGQGLDTEAFF